Below, 26 T cell receptor beta chains from the same sample are listed, as sequenced in a study of shared clonotypes between healthy human individuals. Profiled with immunoSEQ multiplex PCR; TCRdb holds only in-frame clones, not every one. The table lists approximately 940,000 clones, 76% of them singletons, with around 1.5% in the top ten. The sample consisted of memory CD4+ T cells sorted from blood. This sample's subset: CD45RA-negative fraction. Receptors were obtained from a man aged 18 to 29 in good health.

The J gene is TRBJ1-1, the V gene TRBV5-1, with 9 bases identical to TRBD1. The CDR3 has 17 amino acids. V lost 4 bases and J lost 4; bases outside the gene matches: 14. Germline CDR1 and CDR2: SGHRS and YFSETQ. CDR3 region: CASSRGTGKVVGTEAFF. The CDR3 nucleotides are TGCGCCAGCAGCCGCGGGACAGGGAAGGTCGTGGGCACTGAAGCTTTCTTT.

Remarks on this clone: Germline and junction disagree at one end, which may indicate a read error. The chain combines TRBV28 with TRBJ1-2; D gene unclear. The CDR3 length is 13 residues. Germline values: CDR1 MDHEN, CDR2 SYDVKM. The CDR3 sequence is CASNLRANYGYTF. The CDR3 bases are TGTGCCAGCAATTTAAGAGCCAACTATGGCTACACCTTC.

With respect to this clone: One base away lies a much larger clone, so this may be a sequencing read error. J is TRBJ2-3 and V is TRBV5-1, with 16 bases matching TRBD2. The CDR3 has 15 amino acids. Germline assignment: CDR1 SGHRS and CDR2 YFSETQ. Trimming removed 4 bases from V and 7 bases from J; junction bases left unmatched: 3. As DNA, the CDR3 is TGCGCCAGCAGCCCGGGACTAGCGGGGGGGAATACGCAGTATTTT. This sequence encodes CASSPGLAGGNTQYF.

This clone appeared a few times. The J gene is TRBJ2-7, the V gene TRBV25-1, with D tentatively TRBD1 or TRBD2 (5 bases each). The CDR3 sequence is 12 residues long. V was cut by 6 bases and J by 4 bases, with 10 bases left in between. Per the germline V gene, CDR1 is MGHDK and CDR2 is SYGVNS. CDR3 sequence reads: CASSRDGYEQYF. The CDR3 DNA is TGTGCCAGCAGCAGGGACGGGTACGAGCAGTACTTC.

This chain's CDR3 is CASSQAYEQFF. CDR3 sequence (DNA): TGTGCCAGTAGCCAAGCCTATGAGCAGTTCTTC. The V call is TRBV19, the J call TRBJ2-1; no reliable D call. This CDR3 contains 11 residues. Germline CDR1 and CDR2: LNHDA and SQIVND (reference sequence). V was pared by 6 bases and J by 8 bases, with 8 bases between. Full variable domain (rest looked up from reference TRBV19 and TRBJ2-1): DGGITQSPKYLFRKEGQNVTLSCEQNLNHDAMYWYRQDPGQGLRLIYYSQIVNDFQKGDIAEGYSVSREKKESFPLTVTSAQKNPTAFYLCASSQAYEQFFGPGTRLTVL.

This chain uses TRBV29-1 with TRBJ2-5, with D unclear. Germline V gene lookup returns CDR1 SQVTM and CDR2 ANQGSEA. CDR3 length: 13 amino acids. V was cut by 6 bases and J by 7 bases, with 18 bases left in between. CDR3 sequence: CSVGPEVLGTQYF. Here the CDR3 DNA reads TGCAGCGTCGGACCTGAGGTTCTGGGGACCCAGTACTTC.

The chain uses TRBV7-2 and TRBJ2-7, with D possibly called TRBD1 or TRBD2 (5 bases each). Germline values: CDR1 SGHTA, CDR2 FQGNSA. The V end was cut by 2 bases, the J end by 3 bases, with 14 bases between. The CDR3 length is 15 residues. The CDR3 reads CASSLQGDAHYEQYF. CDR3 nucleotide sequence: TGTGCCAGCAGCTTACAAGGGGACGCACACTACGAGCAGTACTTC.

This rearrangement joins TRBV2 to TRBJ2-7; D unresolved. V lost 6 bases and J lost 6, with 9 bases in between. This CDR3 spans 11 amino acids. Germline values: CDR1 SNHLY, CDR2 FYNNEI. The CDR3 loop is CASSGWGEQYF. The CDR3 DNA reads as TGTGCCAGCAGCGGGTGGGGCGAGCAGTACTTC. Combining the CDR3 with reference TRBV2 and TRBJ2-7 gives the whole variable domain EPEVTQTPSHQVTQMGQEVILRCVPISNHLYFYWYRQILGQKVEFLVSFYNNEISEKSEIFDDQFSVERPDGSNFTLKIRSTKLEDSAMYFCASSGWGEQYFGPGTRLTVT.

Regarding this clone: This sequence is one base from a far larger clone and is likely a read error. The chain is built from TRBV6-6 and TRBJ1-5; tentative D call: TRBD1 (5 bases). The ends were cut back, 8 bases at V and 2 bases at J, with 13 bases in the middle. This CDR3 spans 14 amino acids. Germline lookup yields CDR1 MNHNY and CDR2 SVGAGI (reference sequence). The CDR3 coding sequence is TGTGCCAGCTGGGGACGAGATGGCAATCAGCCCCAGCATTTT. Its translation is CASWGRDGNQPQHF.

The chain recombines TRBV7-2 with TRBJ2-4; unclear D gene. The CDR3 contains 13 residues. Germline assignment: CDR1 SGHTA and CDR2 FQGNSA. V was trimmed by 5 bases and J by 7 bases, leaving 12 bases between them. CDR3 protein: CASSLDGPNIQYF. DNA for the CDR3: TGTGCCAGCAGCCTGGACGGCCCTAACATTCAGTACTTC.

This CDR3 is CASSSTGLENYGYTF. For the CDR3, the DNA is TGTGCCAGCAGTTCTACAGGGTTGGAGAACTATGGCTACACCTTC. The V and J genes are TRBV6-5 and TRBJ1-2, with D perhaps TRBD1 (6 bases). CDR1 is MNHEY, CDR2 SVGAGI, per germline. This CDR3 spans 15 amino acids. With 4 bases removed from V and 2 bases from J, the gap between germline ends came to 14 bases.

V gene TRBV10-2 combines with J gene TRBJ2-7; 11 bases match TRBD2. V lost 5 bases to trimming and J lost 2 bases; unmatched junction nucleotides: 8. Germline V gene data show CDR1 as WSHSY and CDR2 as SAAADI. CDR3 length: 16 amino acids. CDR3 nucleotide sequence: TGCGCCAGCAGTAAAAGAGGGACTAGCGGCGCCTACGAGCAGTACTTC. Translated: CASSKRGTSGAYEQYF.

This chain uses TRBV11-3 with TRBJ2-5; 14 nucleotides line up with TRBD2. From germline, CDR1 is SGHNT and CDR2 YENEEA. The CDR3 consists of 16 residues. V was pared by 3 bases and J by 5 bases, with 5 bases of the junction left unmatched. The CDR3 protein is CASSLTSGGAVETQYF. CDR3 coding DNA: TGTGCCAGCAGCTTGACTAGCGGGGGGGCCGTGGAGACCCAGTACTTC. The full variable domain, completed using reference TRBV11-3 and TRBJ2-5, is EAGVVQSPRYKIIEKKQPVAFWCNPISGHNTLYWYLQNLGQGPELLIRYENEEAVDDSQLPKDRFSAERLKGVDSTLKIQPAELGDSAVYLCASSLTSGGAVETQYFGPGTRLLVL.

This clone has ten or more counts. V usage is TRBV5-1 and J usage is TRBJ1-4, with TRBD1 matching 8 bases. Trimming removed 4 bases from V and 8 bases from J; junction bases left unmatched: 10. This CDR3 spans 15 amino acids. Germline CDR1 and CDR2: SGHRS and YFSETQ. The DNA for the CDR3 is TGCGCCAGCAGCCCCGGCGGACAGGGCCGGGAAAAACTGTTTTTT. It specifies CASSPGGQGREKLFF.

This clone was detected once. This chain connects TRBV23-1 to TRBJ2-5; maybe TRBD1 (6 bases). TRBV23-1 is known as an ORF, though its function is uncertain. This CDR3 comprises 12 residues. CDR3 bases: TGCGTCCTTTCAGGGGAACAAGAGACCCAGTACTTC. Translating it yields CVLSGEQETQYF.

The rearrangement joins TRBV7-2 to TRBJ2-7; D gene unclear. The V end lost 4 bases, the J end lost 1 base, and 17 bases lay between the germline ends. The CDR3 is 16 amino acids. CDR1 is SGHTA and CDR2 is FQGNSA in the germline V gene. In nucleotides, the CDR3 is TGTGCCAGCAGCTCAGATTTAGGCTTCTCTTCCTACGAGCAGTACTTC. Protein product: CASSSDLGFSSYEQYF.

The sample holds a few counts of this clone. V gene TRBV30 combines with J gene TRBJ1-1; D gene unclear. Germline loops: CDR1 GTSNPN, CDR2 SVGIG (reference sequence). This CDR3 spans 17 amino acids. Trimming removed 0 bases from V and 0 bases from J, with 17 bases in between. In DNA form, the CDR3 reads TGTGCCTGGAGTGTCTCCCTCCTACAGCGGCTGAACACTGAAGCTTTCTTT. Translating it yields CAWSVSLLQRLNTEAFF.

Note on this clone: Other DNA sequences from this sample encode an identical CDR3 as well. The chain uses TRBV6-1 and TRBJ1-6; D call uncertain. The germline CDR1 and CDR2 sequences are MNHNS and SASEGT. The V end lost 6 bases, the J end lost 8 bases, and 14 bases lay between the germline ends. CDR3 length: 14 amino acids. In nucleotides, the CDR3 is TGTGCCAGCAGCATTCGGACGTTAGATTCACCCCTCCACTTT. It codes for CASSIRTLDSPLHF.

V and J are TRBV27 and TRBJ1-2; D gene ambiguous. Germline V gives CDR1 MNHEY, CDR2 SMNVEV (reference sequence). With 6 bases removed from V and 0 bases from J, the gap between germline ends came to 14 bases. The length of the CDR3 is 15 residues. CDR3 sequence reads: CASSQSDSSNYGYTF. The CDR3 nucleotides read TGTGCCAGCAGCCAATCGGACTCCTCTAACTATGGCTACACCTTC.

The rearrangement joins TRBV7-2 to TRBJ2-2, with 9 bases fitting TRBD2. This CDR3 is 14 amino acids long. V lost 5 bases and J lost 4; bases outside the gene matches: 2. Germline values: CDR1 SGHTA, CDR2 FQGNSA. DNA for the CDR3: TGTGCCAGCAGCGGGACTAGCCTCACCGGGGAGCTGTTTTTT. It specifies CASSGTSLTGELFF.

V usage is TRBV6-5 and J usage is TRBJ2-5, with D unresolved. The germline CDR1 and CDR2 sequences are MNHEY and SVGAGI. V gave up 5 bases and J gave up 4 bases, with 11 bases separating them. CDR3 length: 13 residues. As DNA, the CDR3 is TGTGCCAGCAGTGGATTCCATGGAGAGACCCAGTACTTC. Amino acid sequence: CASSGFHGETQYF.

This chain joins TRBV19 and TRBJ1-3, with no clear D. The CDR3 runs to 14 residues. CDR1 LNHDA and CDR2 SQIVND come from the germline V gene (reference sequence). The V end lost 6 bases, the J end lost 0 bases, and 9 bases lay between the germline ends. The CDR3 nucleotides are TGTGCCAGTAGAGACCTGAGCTCTGGAAACACCATATATTTT. It translates to CASRDLSSGNTIYF. Complete variable domain (other parts from reference TRBV19 and TRBJ1-3): DGGITQSPKYLFRKEGQNVTLSCEQNLNHDAMYWYRQDPGQGLRLIYYSQIVNDFQKGDIAEGYSVSREKKESFPLTVTSAQKNPTAFYLCASRDLSSGNTIYFGEGSWLTVV.

The gene calls are TRBV2 and TRBJ2-7; D uncertain. From germline, CDR1 is SNHLY and CDR2 FYNNEI. The V end lost 5 bases, the J end lost 3 bases, and 17 bases lay between the germline ends. The CDR3 length is 15 residues. The CDR3 region is CASSPSRNRNYEQYF. For the CDR3, the DNA is TGTGCCAGCAGTCCAAGCCGGAATAGGAACTACGAGCAGTACTTC.

This clone was counted at least ten times. Other DNA sequences in this specimen translate into the identical CDR3. The chain recombines TRBV30 with TRBJ1-2; D is undetermined. The CDR3 totals 11 residues. CDR1 GTSNPN and CDR2 SVGIG come from the germline V gene (reference sequence). V was cut by 0 bases and J by 8 bases, with 7 bases left in between. The CDR3 is CAWSVMGGYTF. The CDR3 nucleotides read TGTGCCTGGAGTGTCATGGGGGGCTACACCTTC.

Details on this clone: Other DNA sequences from this sample encode an identical CDR3 as well. This chain joins TRBV6-1 and TRBJ2-5; the D is unclear. Germline lookup yields CDR1 MNHNS and CDR2 SASEGT. The CDR3 has 14 residues. V dropped 1 base and J dropped 0 bases, with 6 bases sitting between them. The CDR3 protein is CASSEGTYQETQYF. As DNA, the CDR3 is TGTGCCAGCAGTGAAGGGACGTACCAAGAGACCCAGTACTTC.

This chain joins TRBV5-1 and TRBJ1-2, with TRBD1 matching 10 bases. Germline V gene data show CDR1 as SGHRS and CDR2 as YFSETQ. V gave up 8 bases and J gave up 4 bases; unmatched junction bases: 14. This CDR3 has 16 residues. CDR3 residues: CASGTGDGPLVYGYTF. In nucleotides, the CDR3 is TGCGCCAGTGGGACAGGGGATGGGCCCTTGGTCTATGGCTACACCTTC.